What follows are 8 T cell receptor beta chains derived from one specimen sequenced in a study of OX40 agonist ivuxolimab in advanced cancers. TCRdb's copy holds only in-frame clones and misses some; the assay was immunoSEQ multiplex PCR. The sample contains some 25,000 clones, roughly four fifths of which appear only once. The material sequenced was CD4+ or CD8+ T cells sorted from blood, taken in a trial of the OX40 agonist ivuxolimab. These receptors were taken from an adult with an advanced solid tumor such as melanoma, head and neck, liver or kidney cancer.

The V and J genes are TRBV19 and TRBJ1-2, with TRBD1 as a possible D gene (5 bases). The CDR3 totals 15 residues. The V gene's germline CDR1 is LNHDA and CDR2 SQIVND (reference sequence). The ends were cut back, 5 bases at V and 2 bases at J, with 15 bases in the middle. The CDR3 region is CASSPDTFLNYGYTF. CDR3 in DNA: TGTGCCAGTAGTCCGGACACTTTTCTCAACTATGGCTACACCTTC.

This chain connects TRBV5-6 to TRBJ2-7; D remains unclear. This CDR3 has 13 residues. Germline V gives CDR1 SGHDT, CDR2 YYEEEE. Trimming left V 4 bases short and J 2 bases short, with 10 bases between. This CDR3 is CASSTGGAYEQYF. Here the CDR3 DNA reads TGTGCCAGCAGCACTGGTGGAGCCTACGAGCAGTACTTC.

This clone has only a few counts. CDR3 amino acids: CASSLEGTGDYEQYF. In DNA, the CDR3 is TGTGCCAGCAGCTTAGAAGGGACAGGGGACTACGAGCAGTACTTC. The chain carries TRBV7-9 and TRBJ2-7; 10 positions agree with TRBD1. This CDR3 spans 15 amino acids. Trimming took 1 base from V and 3 from J; bases not matched to a gene: 3. Germline CDR1 SEHNR, CDR2 FQNEAQ (reference sequence).

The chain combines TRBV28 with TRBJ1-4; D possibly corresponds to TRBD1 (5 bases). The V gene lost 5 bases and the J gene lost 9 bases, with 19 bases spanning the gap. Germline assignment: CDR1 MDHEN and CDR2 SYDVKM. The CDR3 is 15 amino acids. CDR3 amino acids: CASSPGLDSAQKLFF. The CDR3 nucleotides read TGTGCCAGCAGTCCAGGGCTGGACTCGGCCCAAAAACTGTTTTTT.

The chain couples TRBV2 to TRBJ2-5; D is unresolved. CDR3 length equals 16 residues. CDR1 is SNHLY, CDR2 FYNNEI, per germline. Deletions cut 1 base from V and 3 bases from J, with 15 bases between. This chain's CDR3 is CASSEVRDGLEETQYF. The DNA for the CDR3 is TGTGCCAGCAGTGAAGTACGTGACGGTCTCGAAGAGACCCAGTACTTC.

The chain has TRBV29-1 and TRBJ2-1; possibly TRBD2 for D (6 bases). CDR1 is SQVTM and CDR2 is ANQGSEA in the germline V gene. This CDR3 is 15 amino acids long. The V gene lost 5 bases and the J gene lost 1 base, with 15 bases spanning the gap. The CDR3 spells CSVTKEAGSYNEQFF. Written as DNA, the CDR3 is TGCAGCGTTACCAAGGAAGCGGGTTCCTACAATGAGCAGTTCTTC.

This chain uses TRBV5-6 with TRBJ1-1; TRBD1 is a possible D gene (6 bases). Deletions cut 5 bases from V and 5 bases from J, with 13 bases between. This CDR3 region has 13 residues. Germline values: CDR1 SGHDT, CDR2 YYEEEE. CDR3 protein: CASSPQGSTEAFF. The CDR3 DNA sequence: TGTGCCAGCAGTCCACAGGGAAGTACTGAAGCTTTCTTT.

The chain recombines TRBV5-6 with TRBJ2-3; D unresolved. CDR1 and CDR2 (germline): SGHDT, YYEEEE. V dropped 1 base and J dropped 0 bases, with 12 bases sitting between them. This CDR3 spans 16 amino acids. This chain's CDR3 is CASSLTAGTSTDTQYF. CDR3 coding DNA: TGTGCCAGCAGCTTGACGGCAGGAACTAGCACAGATACGCAGTATTTT.